This is a list of T cell receptor beta chains from one sample in a study of early T cells in non-severe SARS-CoV-2 infection. TCRdb itself ran the 5' RACE reads through MiXCR, one entry per CDR3 protein. This repertoire shows around 44,000 distinct CDR3 sequences, approximately 9.8% found once; its top ten account for 7.5% to 9%. Sample: whole blood. The origin of the receptors is an adult who was a healthcare worker with PCR-confirmed SARS-CoV-2 infection or an uninfected control (not recorded which). CDR3s leave out the opening cysteine and the closing phenylalanine or tryptophan. A D gene is named only where the DNA matches it firmly. The size field is filled for only some rows; it gives once, few, many or a size class.

clone_size | d_call | v_call | cdr3_aa
many | - | TRBV6-5 | ASFREIYT
many | - | TRBV6-1 | ASSADPGGNQPQH
few | - | TRBV11-2 | ASSLVGGPTDTQY
- | - | TRBV29-1 | SVDGRISYGYT
- | TRBD1 | TRBV4-1 | ASSQEAGGMLSTGELF
many | TRBD2 | TRBV12-5 | ASGLEGLAPNEQF
many | - | TRBV24-1 | ATSTREGAYEQY
- | - | TRBV7-9 | ASSDRPDTQY
- | - | TRBV27 | ASSLQGNNEQF
many | TRBD2 | TRBV5-1 | ASSLEPSGYNEQF
many | TRBD2 | TRBV4-1 | ASSQDSAGGLADTQY
- | TRBD2 | TRBV20-1 | SARSTSGGTYEQY
- | - | TRBV18 | ASSPPIVAISPQLYEQF
many | TRBD1 | TRBV7-2 | ASSLRQGTQPQH
- | - | TRBV6-1 | ASSPVSIPQY
many | - | TRBV10-3 | AISDPFGRGTYEQY
many | - | TRBV7-9 | ASSPQTVEAF
large | - | TRBV6-2/TRBV6-3 | ASSYSRTDLNQPQH
many | - | TRBV27 | ASSLSFQGNSPLH
- | - | TRBV30 | AWSVRGLITGELF
few | TRBD2 | TRBV5-1 | ASSLAAGGYYEQY
few | - | TRBV20-1 | SAASPGDGGF
few | - | TRBV7-3 | ASSPGFSGGGEQF
- | - | TRBV27 | ASSLSVTAEAF
- | - | TRBV4-2 | ASSSREKIPDTQY
- | - | TRBV5-1 | ASSLVGQGTDTQY
many | TRBD1 | TRBV28 | ASSTGGTTNEKLF
many | TRBD1 | TRBV30 | AWSKNRGTGEQY
many | - | TRBV20-1 | SARLEGYT
many | - | TRBV20-1 | SARLDTEAF
- | - | TRBV7-2 | ASSWRGGANEKLF
- | TRBD2 | TRBV5-1 | ASRELSGGPSSYNEQF
few | TRBD2 | TRBV27 | ASSFGGRDIEQY
- | - | TRBV28 | ASRARDFTYNEQF
many | TRBD2 | TRBV9 | ASSSSGRGADEQF
many | TRBD1 | TRBV9 | ASSPGDRELF
many | TRBD2 | TRBV28 | ASSGAGVANIQY
- | TRBD2 | TRBV29-1 | SALPLAGTEQY
- | - | TRBV7-8 | ASRRETQY
many | - | TRBV7-2 | ASTLRGARGETQY
many | - | TRBV11-2 | ASSLVVETQY
- | TRBD2 | TRBV7-9 | ASSTSTSGSSYEQY
many | - | TRBV12-3/TRBV12-4 | ASQAERSSYEQY
few | TRBD2 | TRBV5-1 | ASGGSGSTDTQY
few | TRBD2 | TRBV20-1 | SARALSGRGDTQY
few | - | TRBV3-1 | ASSANRDSGNTIY
many | - | TRBV28 | ASSPRDIYTGELF
- | TRBD1 | TRBV9 | ASSIPGQGYSF
- | - | TRBV29-1 | SVSQIGLF
- | TRBD1 | TRBV29-1 | SVEGQGRTEAF
many | - | TRBV5-1 | ASSLDGILPDGYT
many | TRBD2 | TRBV7-9 | ASSLEGLAGGISYNEQF
few | - | TRBV12-3/TRBV12-4 | ASNPGTKNTGELF
many | - | TRBV20-1 | SARSPGSSGANVLT
many | - | TRBV2 | ASSPQRASRMDTQY